The clone carrying this T cell receptor (beta chain) appeared a few times. Its antigen is not identified. This record comes from a study of human thymus T cells. Study observations and caveats: Apparent bias marked the V and J gene usage of thymic and blood repertoires.

The CDR3 covers 16 residues. Germline CDR1 KGHSH, CDR2 LQKENI. V was clipped by 0 bases and J by 0 bases; unmatched bases: 4. Using immunoSEQ multiplex PCR, the repertoire was profiled, and TCRdb retains in-frame clones only, with some absent. This table holds around 45,000 clones, roughly 94% found once. Donation came from healthy Finnish infants having corrective surgery for congenital heart defects. Only four of the eight donors provided an approximately 0.5-1 mL blood sample. All available leukocytes, rather than a set cell count, yielded the blood DNA. The V call is TRBV18, the J call TRBJ1-1, with TRBD1 matching 7 bases. The specimen sequenced was blood. This sequence originates from a girl under three years old with a congenital heart defect but otherwise immunologically healthy. The CDR3 region has the DNA TGTGCCAGCTCACCACCTCGAGGGGGCATGAACACTGAAGCTTTCTTT. Amino acids: CASSPPRGGMNTEAFF.